This passage covers 26 T cell receptor beta chains from one sample sequenced in a study of blood T cell repertoires in COVID-19. Repertoires were generated with immunoSEQ multiplex PCR, while TCRdb's copy carries only in-frame clones and drops some. The sample yields tens of thousands of clones, more than 75% seen once. What was sequenced was peripheral blood. Receptors were obtained from a woman aged 70 to 79 with acute or convalescent COVID-19.

The chain links TRBV2 to TRBJ1-4, with 10 positions matching TRBD1. The germline V gene has CDR1 SNHLY and CDR2 FYNNEI. CDR3 size: 17 residues. The ends lost 5 bases at V and 6 bases at J; junction bases unmatched: 12. CDR3 loop: CASSRPGTGEADEKLFF. CDR3 in DNA: TGTGCCAGCAGTCGTCCCGGGACAGGGGAGGCGGATGAAAAACTGTTTTTT. Using reference TRBV2 and TRBJ1-4 for the parts outside the CDR3, the full variable domain is EPEVTQTPSHQVTQMGQEVILRCVPISNHLYFYWYRQILGQKVEFLVSFYNNEISEKSEIFDDQFSVERPDGSNFTLKIRSTKLEDSAMYFCASSRPGTGEADEKLFFGSGTQLSVL.

To note about this clone: The same CDR3 can be traced to other DNA sequences in this sample. V usage is TRBV28 and J usage is TRBJ1-1; D unresolved. The CDR3 runs 13 residues. Trimming took 2 bases from V and 1 from J, leaving 5 bases between them. CDR1 and CDR2 (germline): MDHEN, SYDVKM. Here the CDR3 reads CASSLGGNTEAFF. CDR3 DNA sequence: TGTGCCAGCAGTTTAGGAGGGAACACTGAAGCTTTCTTT.

This chain links TRBV25-1 with TRBJ2-7; perhaps TRBD1 as D (5 bases). Trimming left V 4 bases short and J 5 bases short, with 9 bases between. The CDR3 extends over 12 amino acids. CDR1 is MGHDK, CDR2 SYGVNS, per germline. Here the CDR3 reads CASSGVRDEQYF. The CDR3 nucleotides are TGTGCCAGCAGTGGGGTCAGGGACGAGCAGTACTTC.

V is TRBV28 and J is TRBJ1-2; the D is unclear. CDR3 length: 15 residues. The V end was cut by 6 bases, the J end by 4 bases, with 18 bases between. The V gene's germline CDR1 is MDHEN and CDR2 SYDVKM. The CDR3 loop is CASSILRGAIYGYTF. CDR3 nucleotides: TGTGCCAGCAGCATTCTCCGGGGAGCCATCTATGGCTACACCTTC.

The V gene is TRBV6-1, the J gene TRBJ2-3; 11 bases map to TRBD2. Germline V gene data show CDR1 as MNHNS and CDR2 as SASEGT. The CDR3 is 17 amino acids. The V gene end was trimmed by 2 bases and the J gene end by 0 bases; junction bases not matched to a gene: 4. The chain's CDR3 is CASSERTSGPSTDTQYF. The CDR3 coding sequence is TGTGCCAGCAGTGAACGGACTAGCGGGCCGAGCACAGATACGCAGTATTTT.

The gene calls are TRBV27 and TRBJ1-1, with D perhaps TRBD1 (6 bases). Germline values: CDR1 MNHEY, CDR2 SMNVEV (reference sequence). The CDR3 covers 16 residues. Deletions cut 2 bases from V and 1 base from J, with 14 bases between. The CDR3 loop is CASSLKAGQTNTEAFF. DNA for the CDR3: TGTGCCAGCAGTTTAAAAGCCGGACAGACGAACACTGAAGCTTTCTTT.

The chain carries TRBV2 and TRBJ2-7; 9 nucleotides agree with TRBD2. CDR1 is SNHLY and CDR2 is FYNNEI in the germline V gene. V gave up 2 bases and J gave up 3 bases; unmatched junction bases: 5. This CDR3 contains 15 residues. This CDR3 is CASSEWGLANYEQYF. CDR3 in DNA: TGTGCCAGCAGTGAATGGGGACTAGCAAACTACGAGCAGTACTTC.

Points on this clone: At the DNA level, this CDR3 is encoded by other sequences in the same sample as well. This chain connects TRBV7-3 to TRBJ1-1; D possibly corresponds to TRBD1 (5 bases). The CDR3 is 13 amino acids. The V end was cut by 5 bases, the J end by 3 bases, with 10 bases between. The germline V gene encodes CDR1 SGHTA and CDR2 FQGTGA. In nucleotides, the CDR3 is TGTGCCAGCAGCCTTCGGGGGGACACTGAAGCTTTCTTT. Encoded protein: CASSLRGDTEAFF.

V and J are TRBV18 and TRBJ2-1, with 9 bases matching TRBD1. Germline V gene lookup returns CDR1 KGHSH and CDR2 LQKENI. CDR3 size: 15 residues. V gave up 4 bases and J gave up 8 bases; unmatched junction bases: 9. The CDR3: CASSLGQGWEDEQFF. CDR3 coding DNA: TGTGCCAGCTCACTGGGACAGGGATGGGAGGATGAGCAGTTCTTC.

This clone was counted only a few times. This chain joins TRBV3-1 (or the pseudogene TRBV3-2) and TRBJ2-7, with 11 positions matching TRBD1. Germline V CDR1 and CDR2: LGHDT, YNNKEL (reference sequence). J gave up 2 bases and V 5 bases, and 2 bases lay outside the gene matches. The CDR3 is 14 amino acids. The CDR3, as DNA: TGTGCCAGCAGCAGGGGACAGGGGGCCTACGAGCAGTACTTC. This sequence encodes CASSRGQGAYEQYF.

This clone was seen a handful of times. The rearrangement joins TRBV6-6 to TRBJ2-1, with 11 bases lining up with TRBD2. The CDR3 extends over 16 amino acids. Germline-derived CDR1 and CDR2 are MNHNY and SVGAGI (reference sequence). V gave up 5 bases and J gave up 4 bases; unmatched junction bases: 7. The DNA of the CDR3 is TGTGCCAGCAGTCAAACCGGGACTAGCGGATACAATGAGCAGTTCTTC. Its protein product is CASSQTGTSGYNEQFF.

The chain is built from TRBV15 and TRBJ2-3, with 7 bases lining up with TRBD2. Per germline, CDR1 LNHNV and CDR2 YYDKDF (reference sequence). Germline trimming cut 0 bases from V and 3 bases from J; bases unmatched to any gene: 6. The CDR3 is 16 amino acids. As DNA, the CDR3 is TGTGCCACCAGCAGAGATCGGTCGGGGGGTACAGATACGCAGTATTTT. It specifies CATSRDRSGGTDTQYF. Filled out from reference TRBV15 and TRBJ2-3, the complete variable domain reads DAMVIQNPRYQVTQFGKPVTLSCSQTLNHNVMYWYQQKSSQAPKLLFHYYDKDFNNEADTPDNFQSRRPNTSFCFLDIRSPGLGDTAMYLCATSRDRSGGTDTQYFGPGTRLTVL.

The V call is TRBV7-2, the J call TRBJ2-1; the D gene is possibly TRBD2 (6 bases). This CDR3 region has 16 residues. V lost 3 bases, J lost 0 bases, and 12 bases lay in between. Germline V gene data show CDR1 as SGHTA and CDR2 as FQGNSA. The CDR3 protein is CASSFRAGSSYNEQFF. CDR3 nucleotides: TGTGCCAGCAGCTTTCGTGCGGGGAGCTCCTACAATGAGCAGTTCTTC.

This sequence joins TRBV9 and TRBJ2-4; 7 positions agree with TRBD2. The CDR3 is made up of 12 amino acids. Germline V gene sequence: CDR1 SGDLS, CDR2 YYNGEE. V lost 3 bases, J lost 8 bases, and 2 bases stayed unmatched. CDR3 region: CASSGEGDIQYF. CDR3 nucleotide sequence: TGTGCCAGCAGCGGGGAGGGCGACATTCAGTACTTC.

V and J are TRBV7-2 and TRBJ1-6; D is perhaps TRBD1 (6 bases). From germline, CDR1 is SGHTA and CDR2 FQGNSA. V was cut by 3 bases and J by 9 bases, with 15 bases left in between. The CDR3 covers 15 residues. The CDR3 protein is CASSFRGGEASPLHF. The CDR3 DNA sequence: TGTGCCAGCAGCTTTAGGGGGGGGGAGGCTTCACCCCTCCACTTT. Looking up the rest from reference TRBV7-2 and TRBJ1-6 gives the full variable domain: GAGVSQSPSNKVTEKGKDVELRCDPISGHTALYWYRQSLGQGLEFLIYFQGNSAPDKSGLPSDRFSAERTGGSVSTLTIQRTQQEDSAVYLCASSFRGGEASPLHFGNGTRLTVT.

V and J are TRBV24-1 and TRBJ2-5; 9 nucleotides align to TRBD1. Per germline, CDR1 KGHDR and CDR2 SFDVKD. V gave up 1 base and J gave up 4 bases; unmatched junction bases: 3. The CDR3 has 15 amino acids. CDR3 sequence reads: CATSDFGTGLETQYF. The CDR3 DNA follows: TGTGCCACCAGTGATTTCGGGACAGGGTTAGAGACCCAGTACTTC.

The V call is TRBV23-1, the J call TRBJ2-3, with 9 bases that match TRBD1. TRBV23-1 is an open reading frame, and its role is uncertain. The CDR3 sequence is 13 residues long. Germline trimming cut 3 bases from V and 5 bases from J; bases unmatched to any gene: 0. The CDR3 DNA reads as TGCGCCAGCAGTCAGGACAGGGGAGATACGCAGTATTTT. This gives the protein CASSQDRGDTQYF.

The V gene is TRBV4-3, the J gene TRBJ1-6; 12 bases line up with TRBD1. Germline V gives CDR1 LGHNA, CDR2 YSLEER. Losses at the gene ends were 4 bases for V and 7 bases for J; bases not matched to a gene: 14. The CDR3 consists of 19 residues. CDR3 residues: CASSRRIRDRGLGNSPLHF. The CDR3 region has the DNA TGCGCCAGCAGCCGCCGCATCCGGGACAGGGGGCTCGGGAATTCACCCCTCCACTTT.

In its sample, this clone was seen once. The chain links TRBV11-3 to TRBJ2-5; the D is unclear. Germline V lookup: CDR1 SGHNT, CDR2 YENEEA. The CDR3 spans 13 residues. Trimming took 4 bases from V and 5 from J, leaving 11 bases between them. The CDR3 bases are TGTGCCAGCAGCTCTCAGAGCAGGGAGACCCAGTACTTC. Translated, it gives CASSSQSRETQYF.

This chain uses TRBV7-3 with TRBJ2-1, with TRBD2 identical over 7 bases. Germline CDR1 reads SGHTA; CDR2 reads FQGTGA. The CDR3 contains 17 residues. V shed 6 bases, J shed 0 bases, and the junction held 11 bases outside the gene matches. CDR3 in amino acids: CASSHVGRDASYNEQFF. Here the CDR3 DNA reads TGTGCCAGCAGTCACGTGGGGAGGGACGCCTCCTACAATGAGCAGTTCTTC.

The chain's CDR3 is CASSFNVEAEQYF. The CDR3 bases are TGTGCCAGCAGTTTTAACGTTGAGGCCGAGCAGTACTTC. This chain joins TRBV12-3 or TRBV12-4 and TRBJ2-7; D remains unclear. This CDR3 region has 13 residues. V was trimmed by 3 bases and J by 6 bases, leaving 12 bases between them.

This chain connects TRBV5-4 to TRBJ2-3; TRBD2 aligns across 14 bases. Germline lookup yields CDR1 SGHNT and CDR2 YYREEE (reference sequence). The junction had 10 bases not matched to a gene; V was cut back by 2 bases and J by 2 bases. This CDR3 is 19 amino acids long. The CDR3 nucleotides are TGTGCCAGCAGCTTTGCCGGGACTAGCGGGGGCACACCCACAGATACGCAGTATTTT. It codes for CASSFAGTSGGTPTDTQYF.

This clone was seen only once. The chain recombines TRBV7-9 with TRBJ1-1; no clear D. This CDR3 region has 15 residues. The germline gives CDR1 SEHNR, CDR2 FQNEAQ (reference sequence). V lost 5 bases and J lost 5, with 18 bases in between. As DNA, the CDR3 is TGTGCCAGCAGCCCGACGACGGCGAGGAGGACTGAAGCTTTCTTT. Protein sequence: CASSPTTARRTEAFF.

This clone is a singleton in its sample. V usage is TRBV5-6 and J usage is TRBJ2-7; TRBD2 matches at 9 bases. The V segment lost 3 bases and the J segment 0 bases; nucleotides outside the gene matches: 4. The CDR3 loop spans 15 amino acids. Germline CDR1 and CDR2: SGHDT and YYEEEE. The CDR3 loop reads CASSSAGGGSYEQYF. CDR3 coding DNA: TGTGCCAGCAGCTCGGCGGGAGGGGGCTCCTACGAGCAGTACTTC.

The chain is built from TRBV28 and TRBJ2-7; 9 nucleotides line up with TRBD2. The germline gives CDR1 MDHEN, CDR2 SYDVKM. This CDR3 is 15 amino acids long. J lost 2 bases, V lost 10 bases, and 12 bases had no gene match. The CDR3 sequence is CATSNLAGATYEQYF. The CDR3 DNA sequence: TGTGCCACCTCAAATTTAGCGGGAGCAACCTACGAGCAGTACTTC.

The chain uses TRBV4-1 and TRBJ2-1, with TRBD2 matching over 8 bases. This CDR3 has 16 amino acids. V trimming: 4 bases; J trimming: 2 bases; junction bases outside the gene matches: 7. The germline CDR1 and CDR2 sequences are MGHRA and YSYEKL. The CDR3 is CASSRGGRSAYNEQFF. The CDR3 region has the DNA TGCGCCAGCAGCCGGGGCGGGAGGTCCGCCTACAATGAGCAGTTCTTC.